The 16 T cell receptor beta chains in this list originate from one sample, sequenced in a study of T cells after yellow fever vaccination. From the 5' RACE reads, TCRdb called clonotypes with MiXCR, one entry per CDR3 protein. Of 450,000 to 650,000 distinct CDR3 sequences detected, 20% to 25% appear once; the ten largest clones hold 16%. The sequences come from PBMCs, collected roughly 20 days after the first yellow fever vaccination. The receptors here all came from a man younger than 35 who received the YFV17D yellow fever vaccine.

The V gene is TRBV12-3 or TRBV12-4, the J gene TRBJ2-7, with 9 positions matching TRBD1. The CDR3 contains 13 residues. V shed 6 bases and J 3 bases; nucleotides not matched to a gene: 3. This CDR3 is CASSKDRGYEQYF. In nucleotides, the CDR3 is TGTGCCAGCAGCAAGGACAGGGGCTACGAGCAGTACTTC.

This clonotype was detected a few times. V gene TRBV5-6 combines with J gene TRBJ1-5, with D perhaps matching TRBD1 (6 bases). Trimming shortened V by 4 bases and J by 5 bases, and 13 bases separated the two germline ends. CDR3 size: 14 residues. Germline CDR1 is SGHDT and CDR2 is YYEEEE. Written as DNA, the CDR3 is TGTGCCAGCAGCGCCCTAGGGGGGGATCAGCCCCAGCATTTT. Translated: CASSALGGDQPQHF.

The chain recombines TRBV5-1 with TRBJ2-6; D unclear. CDR1 SGHRS and CDR2 YFSETQ come from the germline V gene. There are 17 residues in the CDR3. V shed 0 bases and J shed 5 bases, with 15 bases lying between them. CDR3 DNA: TGCGCCAGCAGCTTGGATTTTCTGGCTCTGCGGGCCAACGTCCTGACTTTC. Amino acids: CASSLDFLALRANVLTF.

This clonotype was picked up many times. The chain has TRBV12-3 or TRBV12-4 and TRBJ2-3; the D is unclear. V was cut by 7 bases and J by 4 bases, with 15 bases left in between. The CDR3 has 14 residues. The CDR3 sequence: CASIKPPFSDTQYF. The CDR3 DNA reads TGTGCCAGCATCAAACCCCCCTTTTCAGATACGCAGTATTTT.

This clonotype was observed many times. This chain joins TRBV4-1 and TRBJ2-3, with TRBD2 identical over 7 bases. V dropped 1 base and J dropped 5; count of bases not matched to a gene: 3. Per the germline V gene, CDR1 is MGHRA and CDR2 is YSYEKL. This CDR3 is 14 amino acids long. The CDR3 bases are TGCGCCAGCAGCCAAGCGGGGGGATTAGATACGCAGTATTTT. Encoded protein: CASSQAGGLDTQYF.

This clonotype was detected only a few times. The gene calls are TRBV7-2 and TRBJ2-1; no definite D call. V dropped 4 bases and J dropped 10 bases, with 8 bases sitting between them. The CDR3 covers 11 residues. CDR1 and CDR2 (germline): SGHTA, FQGNSA. The CDR3 is CASSSWGEQFF. The CDR3 DNA follows: TGTGCCAGCAGCTCGTGGGGAGAGCAGTTCTTC. Full variable domain (rest looked up from reference TRBV7-2 and TRBJ2-1): GAGVSQSPSNKVTEKGKDVELRCDPISGHTALYWYRQSLGQGLEFLIYFQGNSAPDKSGLPSDRFSAERTGGSVSTLTIQRTQQEDSAVYLCASSSWGEQFFGPGTRLTVL.

This clonotype came up a few times. The chain is built from TRBV3-1 and TRBJ1-6; TRBD1 is a possible D gene (5 bases). The CDR3 is made up of 18 amino acids. Germline V gene sequence: CDR1 LGHDT, CDR2 YNNKEL (reference sequence). V shed 0 bases and J shed 7 bases, with 19 bases lying between them. Here the CDR3 reads CASSQDLGALRLNSPLHF. The CDR3 DNA reads TGTGCCAGCAGCCAAGATCTTGGGGCTTTGAGGTTGAATTCACCCCTCCACTTT.

This clonotype appeared a few times. This chain joins TRBV11-2 and TRBJ2-5; TRBD2 is a possible D gene (6 bases). Germline V lookup: CDR1 SGHAT, CDR2 FQNNGV. The CDR3 extends over 15 amino acids. V lost 5 bases, J lost 5 bases, and 18 bases lay in between. CDR3 sequence reads: CASSRRLVSVETQYF. The CDR3, as DNA: TGTGCCAGCAGCCGAAGACTAGTTAGTGTCGAGACCCAGTACTTC.

The CDR3 sequence: CASSYQDREGEKLFF. The CDR3 nucleotides read TGTGCCAGCAGCTACCAGGACAGGGAGGGTGAAAAACTGTTTTTT. The J gene is TRBJ1-4, the V gene TRBV5-4; 8 bases agree with TRBD1. The length of the CDR3 is 15 residues. The germline V gene encodes CDR1 SGHNT and CDR2 YYREEE (reference sequence). V gave up 3 bases and J gave up 7 bases; unmatched junction bases: 8.

V is TRBV7-9 and J is TRBJ1-1; weak D call: TRBD1 (5 bases). Germline CDR1 SEHNR, CDR2 FQNEAQ (reference sequence). Trimming cost V 3 bases and J 1 base, with 12 bases left between them. This CDR3 is built from 15 residues. The CDR3 region is CASSFGGMSNTEAFF. The CDR3 DNA is TGTGCCAGCAGCTTCGGGGGAATGTCGAACACTGAAGCTTTCTTT.

The chain is built from TRBV12-3 or TRBV12-4 and TRBJ2-1; TRBD2 matches at 12 bases. The CDR3 sequence is 14 residues long. J was trimmed by 6 bases and V by 6 bases; bases with no gene match: 3. The CDR3 is CASSGLAGSNEQFF. The CDR3 DNA reads as TGTGCCAGCAGCGGACTAGCGGGGAGCAATGAGCAGTTCTTC.

The table lists this clonotype with a few counts. This chain uses TRBV18 with TRBJ2-7; 9 bases agree with TRBD2. V trimming: 3 bases; J trimming: 3 bases; junction bases outside the gene matches: 9. Germline lookup yields CDR1 KGHSH and CDR2 LQKENI. This CDR3 comprises 16 residues. CDR3 coding DNA: TGTGCCAGCTCACCGCCCGGTAGCGGGGGACACTACGAGCAGTACTTC. Its protein is CASSPPGSGGHYEQYF.

This clonotype was seen a handful of times. The chain links TRBV7-2 to TRBJ2-1; 7 bases are shared with TRBD1. This CDR3 is built from 16 residues. The J segment lost 2 bases and the V segment lost 4 bases, leaving 8 bases of the junction unmatched. The V gene's germline CDR1 is SGHTA and CDR2 FQGNSA. The CDR3 nucleotides read TGTGCCAGCAGCTCAGAGACAGGGCCCACCTACAATGAGCAGTTCTTC. It is translated as CASSSETGPTYNEQFF.

This rearrangement joins TRBV25-1 to TRBJ1-4; no firm D call. V lost 4 bases and J 4 bases, leaving 13 bases between the germline ends. Per the germline V gene, CDR1 is MGHDK and CDR2 is SYGVNS. The CDR3 has 15 amino acids. CDR3 DNA: TGTGCCAGCAGTGCGTCAGATCTCGGTAATGAAAAACTGTTTTTT. It specifies CASSASDLGNEKLFF. The full variable domain, completed using reference TRBV25-1 and TRBJ1-4, is EADIYQTPRYLVIGTGKKITLECSQTMGHDKMYWYQQDPGMELHLIHYSYGVNSTEKGDLSSESTVSRIRTEHFPLTLESARPSHTSQYLCASSASDLGNEKLFFGSGTQLSVL.

The rearrangement links TRBV24-1 to TRBJ2-3, with 9 bases identical to TRBD1. The germline V gene encodes CDR1 KGHDR and CDR2 SFDVKD. The CDR3 has 15 amino acids. Trimming removed 4 bases from V and 4 bases from J; junction bases left unmatched: 5. CDR3 nucleotides: TGTGCCACCAGTGAGCCGGGACAGGGCTCAGATACGCAGTATTTT. It encodes CATSEPGQGSDTQYF.

The V gene is TRBV3-1, the J gene TRBJ2-4; TRBD1 matches 8 bases. CDR1 and CDR2 (germline): LGHDT, YNNKEL (reference sequence). The CDR3 consists of 13 residues. V lost 0 bases to trimming and J lost 15 bases; unmatched junction nucleotides: 7. The CDR3 DNA reads TGTGCCAGCAGCCAAGAAGGCGCCAGGGGGCCGTACTTC. Its translation: CASSQEGARGPYF.